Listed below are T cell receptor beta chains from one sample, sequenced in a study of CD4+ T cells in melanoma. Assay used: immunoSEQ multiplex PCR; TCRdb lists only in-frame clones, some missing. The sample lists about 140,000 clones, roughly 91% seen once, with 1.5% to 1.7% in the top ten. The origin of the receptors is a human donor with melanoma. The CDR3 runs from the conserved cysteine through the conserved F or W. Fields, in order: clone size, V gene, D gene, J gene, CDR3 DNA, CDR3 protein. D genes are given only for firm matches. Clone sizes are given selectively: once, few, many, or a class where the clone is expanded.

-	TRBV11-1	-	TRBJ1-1	TGTGCCAGCAGCTTAGAAGGGCCTGCGTTGAGCGTAACCGCGGCTTTCTTT	CASSLEGPALSVTAAFF
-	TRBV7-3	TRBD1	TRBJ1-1	TGTGCCAGCAGCCCCGGGACAGGTATTAACACTGAAGCTTTCTTT	CASSPGTGINTEAFF
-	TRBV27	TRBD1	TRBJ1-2	TGTGCCAGCAGTCCAGGGGGCGCGAACTATGGCTACACCTTC	CASSPGGANYGYTF
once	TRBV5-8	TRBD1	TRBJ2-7	TGTGCCAGCAGCTCGGACAGGGCCTGGGAGCAGTACTTC	CASSSDRAWEQYF
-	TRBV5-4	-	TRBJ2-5	TGTGCCAGCAGCTTGGGGCAGTGGGGGGGCACTGAGACCCAGTACTTC	CASSLGQWGGTETQYF
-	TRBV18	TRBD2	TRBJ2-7	TGTGCCAGCTCACCCCGGACTAGCGGGGCCCACGAGCAGTACTTC	CASSPRTSGAHEQYF
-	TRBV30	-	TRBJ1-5	TGTGCCTGGAGTGGGGACTTCAATCAGCCCCAGCATTTT	CAWSGDFNQPQHF
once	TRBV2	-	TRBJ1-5	TGTGCCAGCAGCCGGGACGGCCATCAGCCCCAGCATTTT	CASSRDGHQPQHF
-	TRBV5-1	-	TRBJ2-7	TGCGCCAGCAGCTTGACCCCCCTGGTCCACGAGCAGTACTTC	CASSLTPLVHEQYF
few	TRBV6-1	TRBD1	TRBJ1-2	TGTGCCAGCAGTGCGAAGGGGGCCCTTTATGGCTACACCTTC	CASSAKGALYGYTF
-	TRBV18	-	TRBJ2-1	TGTGCCAGCTCACCAAGGGGGGCCGATGAGCAGTTCTTC	CASSPRGADEQFF
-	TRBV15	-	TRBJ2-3	TGTGCCACCAGCCAGCGACCTAGCACAGATACGCAGTATTTT	CATSQRPSTDTQYF
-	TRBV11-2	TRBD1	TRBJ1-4	TGTGCCAGCAGCTTATCAGGGGGAGCAACTAATGAAAAACTGTTTTTT	CASSLSGGATNEKLFF
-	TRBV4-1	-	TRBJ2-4	TGCGCCAGCAGCCAAGATCCTGGGACGGGCGGGGTAGGAAACATTCAGTACTTC	CASSQDPGTGGVGNIQYF
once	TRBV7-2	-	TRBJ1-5	TGTGCCAGCAGCTTGGGGGTCTTAGGGAATAGCAATCAGCCCCAGCATTTT	CASSLGVLGNSNQPQHF
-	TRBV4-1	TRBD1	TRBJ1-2	TGCGCCAGCAGCCGGAGGACAGGGGGCATCTATGGCTACACCTTC	CASSRRTGGIYGYTF
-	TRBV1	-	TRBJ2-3	TGCACCAGCAGCCATGAGGGACTAGCGGGGGGGCGGGCAGATACGCAGTATTTT	CTSSHEGLAGGRADTQYF
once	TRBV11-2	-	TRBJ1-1	TGTGCCAGCAGCACAAAAGGGATCCCCATGAACACTGAAGCTTTCTTT	CASSTKGIPMNTEAFF
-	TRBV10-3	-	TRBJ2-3	TGTGCCATCAGTGAGTCGCCAGGGTTCACAGATACGCAGTATTTT	CAISESPGFTDTQYF
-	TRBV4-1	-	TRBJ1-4	TGCGCCAGCAGCCAAGAGGGCGGAGAAAAACTGTTTTTT	CASSQEGGEKLFF
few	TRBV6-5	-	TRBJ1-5	TGTGCCAGCAGGGCGGAGGGGTCGGGCAATCAGCCCCAGCATTTT	CASRAEGSGNQPQHF
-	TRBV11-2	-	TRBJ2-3	TGTGCCAGCAGCTTAGGGCTGGGCACAGATACGCAGTATTTT	CASSLGLGTDTQYF
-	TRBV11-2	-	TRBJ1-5	TGTGCCAGCAGCTCTGGCAATCAGCCCCAGCATTTT	CASSSGNQPQHF
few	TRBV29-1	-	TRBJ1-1	TGCAGCGTTGTCCGGGCCAACACTGAAGCTTTCTTT	CSVVRANTEAFF
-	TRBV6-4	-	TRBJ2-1	TGTGCCAGCAGTGACACATGGTCCGGTGAGCAGTTCTTC	CASSDTWSGEQFF
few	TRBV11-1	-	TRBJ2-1	TGTGCCCCCAAAGGGTCGGGGTGCTACAATGAGCAGTTCTTC	CAPKGSGCYNEQFF
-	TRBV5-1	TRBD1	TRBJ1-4	TGCGCCAGCAGCCTGAGACCGGGACAGGGTAATGAAAAACTGTTTTTT	CASSLRPGQGNEKLFF
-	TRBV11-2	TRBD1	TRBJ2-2	TGTGCCAGCAGCCCAGGGCGTATACTGACAGGGTCGGGAACCGGGGAGCTGTTTTTT	CASSPGRILTGSGTGELFF
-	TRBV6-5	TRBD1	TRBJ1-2	TGTGCCAGCAGCGACCCAGCGGGGACAGCCTATGGCTACACCTTC	CASSDPAGTAYGYTF
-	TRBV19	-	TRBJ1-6	TGTGCCAGCGGACAGTCCTATAATTCACCCCTCCACTTT	CASGQSYNSPLHF